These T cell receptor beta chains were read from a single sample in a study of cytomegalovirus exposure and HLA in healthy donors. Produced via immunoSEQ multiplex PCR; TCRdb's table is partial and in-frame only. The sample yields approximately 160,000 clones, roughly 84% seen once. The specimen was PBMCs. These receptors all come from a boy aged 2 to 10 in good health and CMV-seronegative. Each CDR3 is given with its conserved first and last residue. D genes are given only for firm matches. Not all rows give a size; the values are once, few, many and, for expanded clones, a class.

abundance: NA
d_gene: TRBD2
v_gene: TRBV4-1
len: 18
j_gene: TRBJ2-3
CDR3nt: TGCGCCAGCAGCCAAGAGGGACTAGCGGGAGGGAGGACAGATACGCAGTATTTT
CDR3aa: CASSQEGLAGGRTDTQYF

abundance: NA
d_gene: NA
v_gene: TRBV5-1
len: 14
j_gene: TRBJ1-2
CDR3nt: TGCGCCAGCAGCCGCTTTGGGGGAGGCTATGGCTACACCTTC
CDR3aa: CASSRFGGGYGYTF

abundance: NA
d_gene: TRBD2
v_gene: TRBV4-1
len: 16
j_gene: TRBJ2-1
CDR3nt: TGCGCCAGCAGCCAAGATACTAGCGGGATCTACAATGAGCAGTTCTTC
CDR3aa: CASSQDTSGIYNEQFF

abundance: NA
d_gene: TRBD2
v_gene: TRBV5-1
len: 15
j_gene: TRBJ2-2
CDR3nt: TGCGCCAGCAGGGGACTAGCGGGAGGAACCGGGGAGCTGTTTTTT
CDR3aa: CASRGLAGGTGELFF

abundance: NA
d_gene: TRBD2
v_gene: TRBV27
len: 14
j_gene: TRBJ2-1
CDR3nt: TGTGCCAGCAGTTCCGGGACTAGTCACAATGAGCAGTTCTTC
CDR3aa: CASSSGTSHNEQFF

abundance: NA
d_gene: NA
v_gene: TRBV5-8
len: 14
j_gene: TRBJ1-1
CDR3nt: TGTGCCAGCAGCTTGGGCTCAGGGAGGGGCAAAGCTTTCTTT
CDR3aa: CASSLGSGRGKAFF

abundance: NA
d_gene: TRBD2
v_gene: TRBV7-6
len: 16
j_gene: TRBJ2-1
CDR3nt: TGTGCCAGCAGCTTAAGTCCCCTAGCGGACTACAATGAGCAGTTCTTC
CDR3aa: CASSLSPLADYNEQFF

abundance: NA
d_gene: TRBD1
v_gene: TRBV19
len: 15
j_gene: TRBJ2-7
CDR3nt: TGTGCCAGTAGTATCCTTCTGGGACAGGGTTACGAGCAGTACTTC
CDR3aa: CASSILLGQGYEQYF

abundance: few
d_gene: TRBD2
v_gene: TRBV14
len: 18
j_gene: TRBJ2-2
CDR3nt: TGTGCCAGCAGCCAAGATATCGGTCGACTAGCGGGGCCCGGGGAGCTGTTTTTT
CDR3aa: CASSQDIGRLAGPGELFF

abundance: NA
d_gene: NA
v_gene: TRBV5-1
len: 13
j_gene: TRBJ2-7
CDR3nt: TGCGCCAGCAGCTTGGTACAGTCCTACGAGCAGTACTTC
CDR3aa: CASSLVQSYEQYF

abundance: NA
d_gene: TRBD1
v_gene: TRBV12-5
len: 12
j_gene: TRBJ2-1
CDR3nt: TGTGCTAGTGGTTCGGGACAGGGTATCGGGTTCTTC
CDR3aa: CASGSGQGIGFF

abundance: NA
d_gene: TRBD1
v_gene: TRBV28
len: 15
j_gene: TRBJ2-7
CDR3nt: TGTGCCAGCAGTCCCGCAGGGGGCTTGACCTACGAGCAGTACTTC
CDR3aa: CASSPAGGLTYEQYF

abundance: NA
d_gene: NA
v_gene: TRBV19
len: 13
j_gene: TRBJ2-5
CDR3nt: TGTGCCAGTAGCCCCGGGTCGAGGGAGACCCAGTACTTC
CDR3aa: CASSPGSRETQYF